The rows below give T cell receptor beta chains drawn from one sample of a study of post-analysis software for immune sequencing data. TCRdb processed the PCR reads anew with MiXCR; each CDR3 protein has one entry. This table holds hundreds of thousands of distinct CDR3 sequences, 25% to 30% found once. The sequenced material came from blood. The receptors derive from a girl aged 10-17 years with multiple sclerosis. The CDR3 runs from the conserved cysteine through the conserved F or W. The order of the fields is V gene, J gene, D gene, clone size, CDR3 protein, CDR3 DNA. The D gene is left open where the match is weak. Size is omitted from some rows. Given values are once, few, many or a class for expanded clones.

v_gene: TRBV7-2; j_gene: TRBJ2-7; d_gene: TRBD2; abundance: .; CDR3aa: CASSPTTSGYYEQYF; CDR3nt: TGTGCCAGCAGCCCCACGACTAGCGGCTACTACGAGCAGTACTTC
v_gene: TRBV5-5; j_gene: TRBJ2-7; d_gene: .; abundance: .; CDR3aa: CASSLEPGRSSYEQYF; CDR3nt: TGTGCCAGCAGCTTGGAACCAGGGAGATCCTCCTACGAGCAGTACTTC
v_gene: TRBV12-3/TRBV12-4; j_gene: TRBJ2-3; d_gene: .; abundance: few; CDR3aa: CASAPDADTQYF; CDR3nt: TGTGCCAGCGCCCCGGACGCAGATACGCAGTATTTT
v_gene: TRBV7-2; j_gene: TRBJ2-5; d_gene: TRBD2; abundance: .; CDR3aa: CASSLAASGSETQYF; CDR3nt: TGTGCCAGCAGCTTAGCGGCTAGCGGGAGTGAGACCCAGTACTTC
v_gene: TRBV7-2; j_gene: TRBJ2-5; d_gene: TRBD2; abundance: .; CDR3aa: CASSLGSAGGLETQYF; CDR3nt: TGTGCCAGCAGCTTAGGTTCAGCGGGAGGCCTTGAGACCCAGTACTTC
v_gene: TRBV6-5; j_gene: TRBJ1-2; d_gene: .; abundance: .; CDR3aa: CASINRGAWGYTF; CDR3nt: TGTGCCAGCATCAACCGGGGGGCCTGGGGCTACACCTTC
v_gene: TRBV20-1; j_gene: TRBJ2-7; d_gene: .; abundance: .; CDR3aa: CSARGYDHPYEQYF; CDR3nt: TGCAGTGCTAGAGGCTACGACCACCCCTACGAGCAGTACTTC
v_gene: TRBV7-2; j_gene: TRBJ2-3; d_gene: .; abundance: many; CDR3aa: CASSHNEAQYF; CDR3nt: TGTGCCAGCAGCCACAATGAGGCGCAGTATTTT
v_gene: TRBV5-1; j_gene: TRBJ2-7; d_gene: .; abundance: .; CDR3aa: CASSLGAEGQYF; CDR3nt: TGCGCCAGCAGCTTGGGGGCCGAAGGGCAGTACTTC
v_gene: TRBV5-1; j_gene: TRBJ2-7; d_gene: .; abundance: many; CDR3aa: CASSLGGREEQYF; CDR3nt: TGCGCCAGCAGCTTGGGGGGCAGGGAAGAGCAGTACTTC
v_gene: TRBV6-2/TRBV6-3; j_gene: TRBJ2-1; d_gene: .; abundance: .; CDR3aa: CASSYPTDRWANEQFF; CDR3nt: TGTGCCAGCAGTTACCCAACGGACCGCTGGGCCAATGAGCAGTTCTTC
v_gene: TRBV18; j_gene: TRBJ2-7; d_gene: .; abundance: .; CDR3aa: CASSPLMGGPYEQYF; CDR3nt: TGTGCCAGCTCACCACTGATGGGGGGTCCCTACGAGCAGTACTTC
v_gene: TRBV6-2/TRBV6-3; j_gene: TRBJ2-1; d_gene: .; abundance: .; CDR3aa: CASTKGGTGAYNEQFF; CDR3nt: TGTGCCAGCACCAAAGGGGGAACGGGGGCCTACAATGAGCAGTTCTTC
v_gene: TRBV6-6; j_gene: TRBJ1-3; d_gene: .; abundance: .; CDR3aa: CASRDRGGSGNTIYF; CDR3nt: TGTGCCAGCAGGGACAGAGGGGGTTCTGGAAACACCATATATTTT
v_gene: TRBV5-5; j_gene: TRBJ1-2; d_gene: .; abundance: few; CDR3aa: CASSPNSLGRRYGYTF; CDR3nt: TGTGCCAGCAGCCCCAACTCTTTGGGACGACGGTATGGCTACACCTTC
v_gene: TRBV28; j_gene: TRBJ2-6; d_gene: .; abundance: few; CDR3aa: CASSPPLGANVLTF; CDR3nt: TGTGCCAGCAGTCCGCCCCTTGGGGCCAACGTCCTGACTTTC
v_gene: TRBV29-1; j_gene: TRBJ2-7; d_gene: .; abundance: .; CDR3aa: CSVTGGGTYEQYF; CDR3nt: TGCAGCGTAACAGGTGGGGGGACCTACGAGCAGTACTTC
v_gene: TRBV28; j_gene: TRBJ2-7; d_gene: .; abundance: few; CDR3aa: CASSLSGLDYEQYF; CDR3nt: TGTGCCAGCAGCCTCTCAGGCTTAGATTACGAGCAGTACTTC
v_gene: TRBV5-5; j_gene: TRBJ2-7; d_gene: TRBD1; abundance: .; CDR3aa: CASRNEGALDSYEQYF; CDR3nt: TGTGCCAGCAGAAATGAGGGGGCACTCGACTCCTACGAGCAGTACTTC
v_gene: TRBV20-1; j_gene: TRBJ2-3; d_gene: .; abundance: few; CDR3aa: CSARVAGAGTDTQYF; CDR3nt: TGCAGTGCTAGAGTCGCGGGGGCCGGCACAGATACGCAGTATTTT
v_gene: TRBV4-1; j_gene: TRBJ1-2; d_gene: TRBD1; abundance: many; CDR3aa: CASSQPGQNYGYTF; CDR3nt: TGCGCCAGCAGCCAACCGGGACAGAACTATGGCTACACCTTC
v_gene: TRBV24-1; j_gene: TRBJ2-1; d_gene: TRBD2; abundance: .; CDR3aa: CATSDPGLAQGEQFF; CDR3nt: TGTGCCACCAGTGATCCTGGACTAGCGCAAGGGGAGCAGTTCTTC
v_gene: TRBV20-1; j_gene: TRBJ2-1; d_gene: TRBD2; abundance: few; CDR3aa: CSADPSGYNEQFF; CDR3nt: TGCAGTGCAGACCCTAGCGGCTACAATGAGCAGTTCTTC
v_gene: TRBV20-1; j_gene: TRBJ2-3; d_gene: .; abundance: .; CDR3aa: CSANRDSSTDTQYF; CDR3nt: TGCAGTGCTAACCGGGACTCGAGCACAGATACGCAGTATTTT
v_gene: TRBV20-1; j_gene: TRBJ2-3; d_gene: .; abundance: few; CDR3aa: CSANRPRTRAADTQYF; CDR3nt: TGCAGTGCTAACCGGCCCCGGACAAGGGCGGCAGATACGCAGTATTTT
v_gene: TRBV4-3; j_gene: TRBJ2-7; d_gene: .; abundance: few; CDR3aa: CASSRSLVYEQYF; CDR3nt: TGCGCCAGCAGCCGCAGCTTGGTATACGAGCAGTACTTC
v_gene: TRBV7-2; j_gene: TRBJ1-1; d_gene: .; abundance: once; CDR3aa: CASSLNLDPPPGAFF; CDR3nt: TGTGCCAGCAGCTTGAATTTGGACCCCCCTCCGGGAGCTTTCTTT
v_gene: TRBV29-1; j_gene: TRBJ1-4; d_gene: .; abundance: .; CDR3aa: CSAHGGTEEKLFF; CDR3nt: TGCAGCGCCCACGGGGGAACAGAGGAAAAACTGTTTTTT
v_gene: TRBV9; j_gene: TRBJ2-4; d_gene: .; abundance: few; CDR3aa: CASSDGSGPAKNIQYF; CDR3nt: TGTGCCAGCAGCGACGGTTCGGGCCCGGCCAAAAACATTCAGTACTTC
v_gene: TRBV9; j_gene: TRBJ1-2; d_gene: TRBD1; abundance: few; CDR3aa: CASSVGQGAHQRDYGYTF; CDR3nt: TGTGCCAGCAGTGTGGGACAGGGGGCGCATCAACGTGACTATGGCTACACCTTC
v_gene: TRBV7-2; j_gene: TRBJ1-2; d_gene: .; abundance: .; CDR3aa: CASSLGRRDGYTF; CDR3nt: TGTGCCAGCAGCTTAGGCAGGCGGGATGGCTACACCTTC
v_gene: TRBV24-1; j_gene: TRBJ2-1; d_gene: TRBD2; abundance: many; CDR3aa: CATSDPTSGSYNEQFF; CDR3nt: TGTGCCACCAGTGACCCTACTAGCGGGTCCTACAATGAGCAGTTCTTC
v_gene: TRBV12-3/TRBV12-4; j_gene: TRBJ2-7; d_gene: TRBD2; abundance: few; CDR3aa: CASRQTSGSSYEQYF; CDR3nt: TGTGCCAGCAGGCAAACTAGCGGCTCCTCCTACGAGCAGTACTTC
v_gene: TRBV7-2; j_gene: TRBJ2-4; d_gene: .; abundance: few; CDR3aa: CASSLDGKNIQYF; CDR3nt: TGTGCCAGCAGCTTGGACGGCAAAAACATTCAGTACTTC
v_gene: TRBV28; j_gene: TRBJ1-2; d_gene: TRBD1; abundance: many; CDR3aa: CASSGQGYGYTF; CDR3nt: TGTGCCAGCAGTGGACAGGGATATGGCTACACCTTC
v_gene: TRBV7-9; j_gene: TRBJ2-7; d_gene: TRBD1; abundance: .; CDR3aa: CASSSGQGFYEQYF; CDR3nt: TGTGCCAGCAGCTCGGGACAGGGGTTCTACGAGCAGTACTTC
v_gene: TRBV3-1; j_gene: TRBJ1-5; d_gene: .; abundance: few; CDR3aa: CASSHSGTRNQPQHF; CDR3nt: TGTGCCAGCAGCCATTCCGGGACACGAAATCAGCCCCAGCATTTT
v_gene: TRBV7-6; j_gene: TRBJ2-2; d_gene: .; abundance: .; CDR3aa: CASSDQVYTGELFF; CDR3nt: TGTGCCAGCAGCGACCAAGTCTACACCGGGGAGCTGTTTTTT
v_gene: TRBV24-1; j_gene: TRBJ1-1; d_gene: .; abundance: many; CDR3aa: CATSPSGPNTEAFF; CDR3nt: TGTGCCACCAGTCCGTCGGGCCCGAACACTGAAGCTTTCTTT
v_gene: TRBV5-1; j_gene: TRBJ1-1; d_gene: .; abundance: few; CDR3aa: CASSRGSNTEAFF; CDR3nt: TGCGCCAGCAGCCGAGGATCGAACACTGAAGCTTTCTTT